Listed below are T cell receptor beta chains from one sample, sequenced in a study of patients and donors after allogeneic stem cell transplantation. TCRdb re-analysed the RT-PCR reads in MiXCR, keeping a single row per CDR3 protein. This repertoire shows over 350,000 distinct CDR3 sequences, around 15% found once; its top ten account for over 6%. Sample: blood, either unsorted or a sorted T cell fraction (not recorded which). The receptors shown here come from a human donor who was either an allogeneic HSCT recipient or a stem cell or donor lymphocyte infusion donor (not recorded which). It is not recorded whose cells these are; they may come from a transplant donor. Each CDR3 is given with its conserved first and last residue. The D gene is left open where the match is weak. A clone size is listed for some rows: how often the clone was seen (once, few, many), or a class if it is expanded.

>-|TRBV5-4|15|-|TRBJ1-1
CASSPSWGLNTEAFF
TGTGCCAGCAGCCCTAGCTGGGGGCTGAACACTGAAGCTTTCTTT
>-|TRBV5-1|12|-|TRBJ2-5
CASSLEDLIQYF
TGCGCCAGCAGCTTGGAGGATCTCATCCAGTACTTC
>-|TRBV2|11|few|TRBJ2-5
CASSRTETQYF
TGTGCCAGCAGTCGGACCGAGACCCAGTACTTC
>-|TRBV2|14|-|TRBJ2-2
CASSGFQSSGELFF
TGTGCCAGCAGTGGCTTCCAGTCCAGCGGGGAGCTGTTTTTT
>TRBD2|TRBV5-6|15|many|TRBJ2-1
CASSLPGGGYNEQFF
TGTGCCAGCAGCTTACCGGGAGGTGGATACAATGAGCAGTTCTTC
>-|TRBV12-3/TRBV12-4|15|few|TRBJ2-3
CASSWGGGSTDTQYF
TGTGCCAGCAGTTGGGGGGGCGGGAGTACAGATACGCAGTATTTT
>-|TRBV29-1|12|-|TRBJ2-1
CSVEVRGFEQFF
TGCAGCGTTGAAGTTCGTGGTTTTGAGCAGTTCTTC
>-|TRBV9|15|few|TRBJ2-7
CASSVGAESSYEQYF
TGTGCCAGCAGCGTAGGGGCAGAGAGCTCCTACGAGCAGTACTTC
>-|TRBV27|13|-|TRBJ1-2
CASSFSGAYGYTF
TGTGCCAGCAGTTTCTCCGGAGCGTATGGCTACACCTTC
>-|TRBV5-1|13|-|TRBJ2-1
CASSLLGADEQFF
TGCGCCAGCAGCTTGTTGGGGGCAGATGAGCAGTTCTTC
>TRBD1|TRBV20-1|16|-|TRBJ2-5
CSARARRQGFPETQYF
TGCAGTGCTAGAGCCCGGAGACAGGGTTTCCCAGAGACCCAGTACTTC
>TRBD2|TRBV12-3/TRBV12-4|15|few|TRBJ2-1
CASSPLAGPYNEQFF
TGTGCCAGCAGCCCCCTAGCGGGTCCCTACAATGAGCAGTTCTTC
>TRBD1|TRBV6-1|15|few|TRBJ1-6
CASRRTGSYNSPLHF
TGTGCCAGCAGGAGGACAGGTTCTTATAATTCACCCCTCCACTTT
>TRBD1|TRBV14|14|few|TRBJ1-4
CASSQRTGRGKLFF
TGTGCCAGCAGCCAAAGGACAGGGAGAGGAAAACTGTTTTTT
>-|TRBV20-1|13|few|TRBJ1-2
CSARKGNDYGYTF
TGCAGTGCTAGAAAGGGTAACGACTATGGCTACACCTTC
>TRBD1|TRBV10-3|12|few|TRBJ2-7
CAIRTGESEQYF
TGTGCCATTAGGACAGGGGAGAGCGAGCAGTACTTC
>-|TRBV6-1|14|-|TRBJ2-2
CASRPTGYTGELFF
TGTGCCAGCAGGCCTACAGGGTACACCGGGGAGCTGTTTTTT
>-|TRBV20-1|20|-|TRBJ1-4
CSARVAFPQRVTRPNEKLFF
TGCAGTGCTAGAGTAGCGTTCCCCCAAAGGGTAACCAGGCCTAATGAAAAACTGTTTTTT
>TRBD2|TRBV20-1|15|-|TRBJ2-2
CSAGGLAGNTGELFF
TGCAGTGCTGGGGGACTAGCGGGAAACACCGGGGAGCTGTTTTTT
>-|TRBV7-9|17|-|TRBJ2-2
CASSPGSNLRWTGELFF
TGTGCCAGCAGCCCCGGTAGCAACCTAAGGTGGACCGGGGAGCTGTTTTTT
>-|TRBV7-2|15|few|TRBJ2-7
CASSRTLSYSYEQYF
TGTGCCAGCAGCCGGACCCTTAGTTACTCCTACGAGCAGTACTTC
>-|TRBV27|15|-|TRBJ2-7
CASRSMAKQLHEQYF
TGTGCCAGCAGAAGCATGGCGAAGCAGCTCCACGAGCAGTACTTC
>-|TRBV7-9|13|-|TRBJ2-3
CASSSVTTDTQYF
TGTGCCAGCAGCTCGGTAACCACAGATACGCAGTATTTT
>-|TRBV12-3/TRBV12-4|13|-|TRBJ2-2
CATRVRDTGELFF
TGTGCCACCAGGGTGAGGGACACCGGGGAGCTGTTTTTT
>-|TRBV29-1|12|-|TRBJ2-5
CSVDQFQETQYF
TGCAGCGTTGATCAGTTCCAAGAGACCCAGTACTTC
>-|TRBV3-1|17|many|TRBJ2-1
CASSQDRGGTSYNEQFF
TGTGCCAGCAGCCAAGATAGGGGGGGGACCTCTTACAATGAGCAGTTCTTC
>-|TRBV5-5|15|-|TRBJ1-4
CASSAEDRLNEKLFF
TGTGCCAGCAGCGCTGAGGACAGACTTAATGAAAAACTGTTTTTT
>-|TRBV18|14|few|TRBJ2-7
CASSPPGVPGEQYF
TGTGCCAGCTCACCACCGGGAGTTCCGGGGGAGCAGTACTTC
>TRBD2|TRBV5-1|17|few|TRBJ2-3
CASGEVYELAGTDTQYF
TGCGCCAGCGGGGAGGTGTACGAACTAGCGGGGACAGATACGCAGTATTTT
>TRBD1|TRBV7-3|17|-|TRBJ2-3
CASSPTGTGAPGDTQYF
TGTGCCAGCAGCCCCACCGGGACAGGGGCCCCCGGGGATACGCAGTATTTT
>-|TRBV20-1|12|many|TRBJ2-5
CSARGVQETQYF
TGCAGTGCTAGAGGGGTTCAAGAGACCCAGTACTTC
>-|TRBV6-1|14|-|TRBJ2-5
CASSEPRERETQYF
TGTGCCAGCAGTGAACCACGGGAGCGAGAGACCCAGTACTTC
>TRBD1|TRBV6-1|13|few|TRBJ1-2
CASSRRGQYGYTF
TGTGCCAGCAGTCGCAGGGGGCAGTACGGCTACACCTTC
>-|TRBV29-1|13|few|TRBJ2-5
CSGWDRRQETQYF
TGCAGCGGGTGGGACCGCCGTCAGGAGACCCAGTACTTC
>-|TRBV4-1|12|few|TRBJ1-4
CASSRVNEKLFF
TGCGCCAGCAGCCGGGTAAATGAAAAACTGTTTTTT
>-|TRBV20-1|13|few|TRBJ2-5
CSASYLGGETQYF
TGCAGTGCTAGTTACCTAGGGGGAGAGACCCAGTACTTC
>TRBD2|TRBV14|15|once|TRBJ2-1
CASTRSGWPYNEQFF
TGTGCCAGCACCCGTAGCGGGTGGCCCTACAATGAGCAGTTCTTC
>-|TRBV3-1|14|-|TRBJ2-7
CASSQDPGRDEQYF
TGTGCCAGCAGCCAAGATCCCGGCAGGGACGAGCAGTACTTC
>-|TRBV20-1|16|few|TRBJ1-5
CSAKTREGWFNQPQHF
TGCAGTGCGAAGACCCGGGAGGGCTGGTTCAATCAGCCCCAGCATTTT
>-|TRBV20-1|13|-|TRBJ1-1
CSARTEVNTEAFF
TGCAGTGCTAGGACCGAAGTGAACACTGAAGCTTTCTTT
>-|TRBV7-9|15|few|TRBJ1-4
CASSSVRAPNEKLFF
TGTGCCAGCAGCTCGGTCCGGGCCCCTAATGAAAAACTGTTTTTT
>-|TRBV19|13|-|TRBJ1-3
CASTERPGDTIYF
TGTGCCAGTACCGAGCGACCCGGAGACACCATATATTTT
>TRBD2|TRBV11-1|18|-|TRBJ2-1
CASSLSPPGTRAYNEQFF
TGTGCCAGCAGCTTAAGTCCCCCCGGGACTAGAGCCTACAATGAGCAGTTCTTC
>-|TRBV4-3|16|-|TRBJ2-7
CASSQDGGASSYEQYF
TGCGCCAGCAGCCAAGATGGGGGGGCAAGCTCCTACGAGCAGTACTTC
>TRBD1|TRBV6-2/TRBV6-3|15|many|TRBJ1-5
CASSHPGTGREPQHF
TGTGCCAGCAGCCACCCGGGGACAGGGAGGGAGCCCCAGCATTTT
>TRBD2|TRBV6-1|15|-|TRBJ2-1
CASLSSGGVYNEQFF
TGTGCCAGTCTCTCAAGCGGGGGGGTCTACAATGAGCAGTTCTTC
>TRBD1|TRBV30|14|few|TRBJ2-3
CAWEQGSRTDTQYF
TGTGCCTGGGAACAGGGGTCTCGCACAGATACGCAGTATTTT
>TRBD1|TRBV12-3/TRBV12-4|14|few|TRBJ2-7
CASSSAGGLNEQYF
TGTGCCAGCAGCTCTGCAGGGGGCTTAAACGAGCAGTACTTC